A single sample is the source of the 18 T cell receptor beta chains below, sequenced in a study of T-cell memory formation after mild COVID-19. TCRdb itself ran the 5' RACE reads through MiXCR, one entry per CDR3 protein. The sample has around 320,000 distinct CDR3 sequences; roughly a fifth are singletons. The sample consisted of PBMCs or a T cell subset sorted from them (not recorded which). All receptors come from a man aged 18 to 30 who had mild COVID-19 (a few samples of this study predate the infection). Cell type and time point are not known.

A few counts support this clonotype. The V gene is TRBV9, the J gene TRBJ2-3; a weak D match, TRBD2 (5 bases). V lost 7 bases and J lost 2, with 14 bases in between. CDR1 and CDR2 (germline): SGDLS, YYNGEE. This CDR3 has 14 residues. CDR3 loop: CASGERGNTDTQYF. The CDR3 nucleotides read TGTGCCAGCGGAGAACGGGGAAACACAGATACGCAGTATTTT.

This clonotype was counted between two and nine times. Here the CDR3 DNA reads TGTGCCACCAGTGAACCGGGACTTACTAGCACAGATACGCAGTATTTT. Protein: CATSEPGLTSTDTQYF. The chain joins TRBV24-1 to TRBJ2-3; D is possibly TRBD2 (6 bases). V was pared by 4 bases and J by 0 bases, with 13 bases between. The CDR3 is 16 residues long. Germline V gives CDR1 KGHDR, CDR2 SFDVKD.

The rearrangement joins TRBV19 to TRBJ2-7; TRBD1 agrees at 7 bases. The V segment lost 9 bases and the J segment 2 bases; nucleotides outside the gene matches: 10. CDR3 length: 14 amino acids. In germline, CDR1 is LNHDA, CDR2 SQIVND (reference sequence). CDR3 amino acids: CASSPGTDPYEQYF. CDR3 sequence (DNA): TGTGCCAGCTCTCCCGGGACAGACCCCTACGAGCAGTACTTC.

A few counts support this clonotype. The V and J genes are TRBV2 and TRBJ2-7; D gene uncertain. In germline, CDR1 is SNHLY, CDR2 FYNNEI. The CDR3 has 16 amino acids. Trimming stripped 6 bases from V and 3 bases from J, with 21 bases between. The CDR3 DNA reads as TGTGCCAGCAGATCGCCAACCGGCTCATGGGACTACGAGCAGTACTTC. As protein: CASRSPTGSWDYEQYF.

V is TRBV6-2 or TRBV6-3 and J is TRBJ2-7, with D hard to call. The CDR3 length is 15 residues. Trimming took off 5 bases at V and 5 bases at J, with 19 bases between the two ends. The germline CDR1 and CDR2 sequences are MNHEY and SVGEGT. CDR3 in DNA: TGTGCCAGCAGTCCCCGCGTGGTTCGGGCGGACGAGCAGTACGTC. This codes for CASSPRVVRADEQYV.

This rearrangement joins TRBV4-1 to TRBJ2-2; no reliable D call. Trimming took off 4 bases at V and 3 bases at J, with 15 bases between the two ends. The CDR3 runs 16 residues. Germline-derived CDR1 and CDR2 are MGHRA and YSYEKL. The CDR3 region has the DNA TGCGCCAGCAGCCGATCTAGGGAAGTGGACACCGGGGAGCTGTTTTTT. Its protein is CASSRSREVDTGELFF.

The chain links TRBV19 to TRBJ2-7; 8 bases align to TRBD1. Per germline, CDR1 LNHDA and CDR2 SQIVND (reference sequence). CDR3 length: 14 residues. V lost 6 bases and J lost 2; bases outside the gene matches: 6. As DNA, the CDR3 is TGTGCCAGTAGCAAGGGACAGGCGACCTACGAGCAGTACTTC. It encodes CASSKGQATYEQYF.

This chain uses TRBV4-1 with TRBJ2-2, with D unclear. Germline loops: CDR1 MGHRA, CDR2 YSYEKL. V lost 4 bases to trimming and J lost 3 bases, with 18 bases between them. The CDR3 spans 17 residues. CDR3 protein: CASSRRLGKRDTGELFF. The CDR3 region has the DNA TGCGCCAGCAGCCGTCGGTTAGGGAAGCGCGACACCGGGGAGCTGTTTTTT.

The sample holds one count of this clonotype. This rearrangement joins TRBV28 to TRBJ1-5; D unresolved. The CDR3 consists of 13 residues. Germline CDR1 reads MDHEN; CDR2 reads SYDVKM. Trimming shortened V by 2 bases and J by 6 bases, and 8 bases separated the two germline ends. The CDR3 sequence: CASSLASRQPQHF. The CDR3 region has the DNA TGTGCCAGCAGTTTAGCCAGTCGTCAGCCCCAGCATTTT. Full variable domain (rest looked up from reference TRBV28 and TRBJ1-5): DVKVTQSSRYLVKRTGEKVFLECVQDMDHENMFWYRQDPGLGLRLIYFSYDVKMKEKGDIPEGYSVSREKKERFSLILESASTNQTSMYLCASSLASRQPQHFGDGTRLSIL.

J is TRBJ1-1 and V is TRBV20-1; 9 bases agree with TRBD1. CDR3 length: 13 residues. Trimming removed 5 bases from V and 6 bases from J; junction bases left unmatched: 7. In germline, CDR1 is DFQATT, CDR2 SNEGSKA (reference sequence). The CDR3 loop is CSAPGQGRSEAFF. The DNA of the CDR3 is TGCAGTGCTCCCGGACAGGGGAGGTCTGAAGCTTTCTTT.

The rearrangement links TRBV4-3 to TRBJ2-3, with 9 bases fitting TRBD1. This CDR3 spans 16 amino acids. After removal of 2 bases from V and 2 bases from J, the junction contained 5 bases not matched to a gene. Germline CDR1 reads LGHNA; CDR2 reads YSLEER. The CDR3 loop reads CASSQFRTGDTDTQYF. The CDR3 DNA follows: TGCGCCAGCAGCCAATTTAGGACAGGGGACACAGATACGCAGTATTTT.

The V and J genes are TRBV20-1 and TRBJ1-6, with 10 bases identical to TRBD1. Germline V gives CDR1 DFQATT, CDR2 SNEGSKA (reference sequence). The CDR3 runs 17 residues. After removal of 0 bases from V and 11 bases from J, the junction contained 13 bases not matched to a gene. The CDR3 sequence: CSARDRALGTGAAPLHF. CDR3 DNA: TGCAGTGCTAGAGATAGGGCTTTGGGGACAGGGGCGGCACCCCTCCACTTT.

This sequence joins TRBV9 and TRBJ1-2; 9 nucleotides line up with TRBD1. Germline CDR1 SGDLS, CDR2 YYNGEE. This CDR3 region has 15 residues. V was pared by 3 bases and J by 4 bases, with 7 bases of the junction left unmatched. The CDR3 sequence is CASSGFPGQGYGYTF. The CDR3 DNA sequence: TGTGCCAGCAGCGGGTTCCCGGGACAGGGCTATGGCTACACCTTC.

The sample holds one count of this clonotype. The chain couples TRBV4-2 to TRBJ1-4, with a tentative D call TRBD1 (6 bases). The CDR3 is made up of 17 amino acids. From germline, CDR1 is LGHNA and CDR2 YNFKEQ. With 0 bases removed from V and 7 bases from J, the gap between germline ends came to 18 bases. The CDR3 nucleotides read TGTGCCAGCAGCCAAGATGATGTTCGCGGGGGCGGTGAAAAACTGTTTTTT. Translation gives CASSQDDVRGGGEKLFF.

In its sample, this clonotype was seen once. The chain carries TRBV7-9 and TRBJ1-3, with D hard to call. The germline V and J ends were trimmed by 0 bases and 7 bases, with 4 bases remaining between them. From germline, CDR1 is SEHNR and CDR2 FQNEAQ (reference sequence). This CDR3 has 12 residues. DNA of the CDR3: TGTGCCAGCAGCTTAGCCCCCAACACCATATATTTT. The encoded protein is CASSLAPNTIYF.

This clonotype has just a few counts. The chain links TRBV6-1 to TRBJ2-3, with D uncertain. V was pared by 0 bases and J by 0 bases, with 7 bases between. The germline V gene has CDR1 MNHNS and CDR2 SASEGT. The CDR3 is 15 amino acids. The CDR3 DNA is TGTGCCAGCAGTGAAGCGCGGCGGAGCACAGATACGCAGTATTTT. Protein: CASSEARRSTDTQYF.

This clonotype was picked up a small number of times. The rearrangement joins TRBV9 to TRBJ1-2; possible D gene TRBD1, 5 bases. V was cut by 4 bases and J by 3 bases, with 10 bases left in between. Germline loops: CDR1 SGDLS, CDR2 YYNGEE. The CDR3 consists of 13 residues. DNA of the CDR3: TGTGCCAGCAGCACGGGACTAGACTATGGCTACACCTTC. As protein: CASSTGLDYGYTF.

V is TRBV6-2 or TRBV6-3 and J is TRBJ2-2, with no clear D. Between the trimmed V and J ends, which lost 0 bases and 1 base, there was a span of 6 bases. CDR3 length: 15 amino acids. Per the germline V gene, CDR1 is MNHEY and CDR2 is SVGEGT. Here the CDR3 reads CASSYSIGNTGELFF. As DNA, the CDR3 is TGTGCCAGCAGTTACTCGATCGGGAACACCGGGGAGCTGTTTTTT.